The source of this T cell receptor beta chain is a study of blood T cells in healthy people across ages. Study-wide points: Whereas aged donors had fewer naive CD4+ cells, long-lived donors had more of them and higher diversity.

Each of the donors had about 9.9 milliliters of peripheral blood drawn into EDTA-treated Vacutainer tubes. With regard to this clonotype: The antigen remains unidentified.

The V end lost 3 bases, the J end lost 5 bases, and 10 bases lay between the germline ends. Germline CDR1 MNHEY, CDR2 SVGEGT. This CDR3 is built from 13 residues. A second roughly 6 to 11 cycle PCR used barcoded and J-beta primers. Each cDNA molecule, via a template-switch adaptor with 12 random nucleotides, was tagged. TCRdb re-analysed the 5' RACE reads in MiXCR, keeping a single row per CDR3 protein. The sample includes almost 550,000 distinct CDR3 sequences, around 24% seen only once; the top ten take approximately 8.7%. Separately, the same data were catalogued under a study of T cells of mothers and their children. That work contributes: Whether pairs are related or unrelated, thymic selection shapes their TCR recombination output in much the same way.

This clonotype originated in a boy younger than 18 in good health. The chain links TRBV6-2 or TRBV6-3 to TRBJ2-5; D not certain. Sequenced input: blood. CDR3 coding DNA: TGTGCCAGCAGTTATGCGTCAGAGGAGACCCAGTACTTC. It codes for CASSYASEETQYF.